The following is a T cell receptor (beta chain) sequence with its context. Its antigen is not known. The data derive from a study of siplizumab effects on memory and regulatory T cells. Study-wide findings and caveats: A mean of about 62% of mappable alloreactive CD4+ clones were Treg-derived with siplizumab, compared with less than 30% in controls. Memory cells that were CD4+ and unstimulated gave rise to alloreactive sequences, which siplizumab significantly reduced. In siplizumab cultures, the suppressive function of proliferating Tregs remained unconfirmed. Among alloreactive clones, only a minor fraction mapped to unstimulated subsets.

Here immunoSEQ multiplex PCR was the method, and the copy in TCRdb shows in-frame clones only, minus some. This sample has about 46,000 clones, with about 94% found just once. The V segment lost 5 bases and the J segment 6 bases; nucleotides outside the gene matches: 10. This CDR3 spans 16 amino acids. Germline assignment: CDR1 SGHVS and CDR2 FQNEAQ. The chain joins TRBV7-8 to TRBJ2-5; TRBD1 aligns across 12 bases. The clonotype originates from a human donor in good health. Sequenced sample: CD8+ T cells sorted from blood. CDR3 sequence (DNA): TGTGCCAGCAGCCCTTCGGCAGGGGACAGGGGGCAGACCCAGTACTTC. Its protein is CASSPSAGDRGQTQYF.